The clone carrying this TCR beta chain was found a few times. Chemo-refractory metastatic non-small-cell lung cancer patients were treated with focal radiation plus CTLA-4 blockade with ipilimumab. The data were produced by immunoSEQ multiplex PCR, yet TCRdb's version contains in-frame clones alone and is incomplete. The table has around 82,000 clones, around nine tenths seen once. The sample belongs to a study of radiotherapy plus CTLA-4 blockade in lung cancer. Trimming cost V 8 bases and J 6 bases; bases outside gene matches: 14. Germline values: CDR1 SGHDT, CDR2 YYEEEE. The CDR3 spans 15 residues.

The source material was peripheral blood, sampled from a patient treated with radiotherapy plus ipilimumab. The sequence was collected from a human donor with non-small cell lung cancer that progressed on radiotherapy plus ipilimumab. V usage is TRBV5-6 and J usage is TRBJ2-1, with TRBD2 matching 7 bases. The CDR3 sequence is CASSISGYLGNEQFF. In nucleotides, the CDR3 is TGTGCCAGTTCCATTAGCGGGTACTTGGGCAATGAGCAGTTCTTC.